This TCR beta chain is from a study of blood T cell repertoires in COVID-19. Study-level information: The cDNA or gDNA used as material had been derived from T cells, B-cell-depleted T cells, or PBMCs.

In the original analysis: By means of reference gene primer amplification, nucleated cell counts were estimated. Clones were read by immunoSEQ multiplex PCR, and TCRdb kept only the in-frame ones, dropping some. V and J calls and clone size follow that table, whereas D and trimming were derived from the DNA. Here the sample spans around 330,000 clones, 70% to 90% being singletons. From germline, CDR1 is MNHEY and CDR2 SVGEGT. The CDR3 runs to 13 residues. Between the trimmed V and J ends, which lost 5 bases and 6 bases, there was a span of 11 bases. The J gene is TRBJ1-5, the V gene TRBV6-2 or TRBV6-3; tentative D call: TRBD1 (6 bases). This TCR came from a woman between 45 and 65 years old with active or convalescent COVID-19. The specimen was peripheral blood. The DNA for the CDR3 is TGTGCCAGCAGTCCAACAGGGAGTCAGCCCCAGCATTTT. This gives the protein CASSPTGSQPQHF.